The entry below gives a single T cell receptor beta chain sequence along with its context. Antigen unknown. The table came from immunoSEQ multiplex PCR; TCRdb's copy has only in-frame clones and leaves some out. The sample lists some 1,100,000 clones; around three quarters were seen once. The data originate from a study of shared clonotypes between healthy human individuals. In the study overall: Used for every donor were three CD4 naive, three CD4 memory, two CD8 naive and one CD8 memory plate.

Study results and caveats: Exclusively blood specimens were collected; tissue repertoires likely differ. Naive subsets usually exceeded memory subsets in estimated richness.

This CDR3 region has 11 residues. V was cut by 5 bases and J by 3 bases, with 6 bases left in between. Germline V gives CDR1 SGHDT, CDR2 YYEEEE. The origin of this receptor is a man younger than 35 in good health. Some clones in this sample may be carry-over from other donors' samples. This chain links TRBV5-6 with TRBJ2-7; TRBD2 is a possible D gene (5 bases). Specimen: memory CD4+ T cells from PBMCs. As for subset: CD45RA-negative fraction. CDR3 coding DNA: TGTGCCAGCAGGAGGGACTACGAGCAGTACTTC. It translates to CASRRDYEQYF.